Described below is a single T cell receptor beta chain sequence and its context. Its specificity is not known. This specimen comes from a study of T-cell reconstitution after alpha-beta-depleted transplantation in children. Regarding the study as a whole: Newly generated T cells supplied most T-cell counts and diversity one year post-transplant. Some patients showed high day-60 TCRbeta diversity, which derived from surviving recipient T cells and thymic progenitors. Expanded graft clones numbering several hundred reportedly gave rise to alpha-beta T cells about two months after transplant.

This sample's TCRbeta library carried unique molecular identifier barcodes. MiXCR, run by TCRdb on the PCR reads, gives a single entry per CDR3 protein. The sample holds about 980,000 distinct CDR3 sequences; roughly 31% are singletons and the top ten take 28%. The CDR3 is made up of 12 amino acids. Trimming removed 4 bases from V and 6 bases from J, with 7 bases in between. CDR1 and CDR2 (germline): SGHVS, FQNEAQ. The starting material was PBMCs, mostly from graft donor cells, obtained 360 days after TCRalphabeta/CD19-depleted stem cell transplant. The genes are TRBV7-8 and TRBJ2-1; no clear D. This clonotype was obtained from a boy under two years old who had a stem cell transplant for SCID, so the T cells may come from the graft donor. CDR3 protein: CASSSISNEQFF. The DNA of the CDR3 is TGTGCCAGCAGCTCGATTAGCAATGAGCAGTTCTTC.